This TCR beta chain was retrieved from a study of blood T cell repertoires in COVID-19. At the level of the study: Samples of COVID-19 (acute and convalescent) were obtained from the United States, Italy and Spain. Sources were T cells, B-cell-depleted T cells, or PBMCs; the material itself was cDNA or gDNA.

Trimming took off 4 bases at V and 4 bases at J, with 18 bases between the two ends. This CDR3 is built from 16 residues. The germline gives CDR1 SGHRS, CDR2 YFSETQ. As handled by the study authors: Amplification of reference gene primers provided the estimated nucleated cell counts. Measured with immunoSEQ multiplex PCR; TCRdb has only the in-frame clones, and not every one. V and J calls and clone size are those listed in that table; D and trimming were worked out from the DNA. Of some 120,000 clones listed, roughly 80% are singletons. The sequence was obtained from a woman aged 25 to 39 who had recovered from COVID-19. Specimen: peripheral blood. The V gene is TRBV5-1, the J gene TRBJ1-3, with D possibly matching TRBD1 (6 bases). CDR3 sequence reads: CASSQGHTNAGNTIYF. As DNA, the CDR3 is TGCGCCAGCAGCCAGGGACATACCAATGCCGGAAACACCATATATTTT.